This note documents a single T cell receptor (beta chain) sequence. This entry comes from a study of blood T cell repertoires in COVID-19. V was clipped by 9 bases and J by 8 bases, with 17 bases between them. Germline V gene sequence: CDR1 MNHNY, CDR2 SVGAGI (reference sequence). CDR3 size: 13 residues. Sequencing was performed with immunoSEQ multiplex PCR; in TCRdb, only in-frame clones are kept and a portion is missing. The sample consists of nearly 55,000 clones, about 82% of them appearing once. Sequenced: peripheral blood. The sequence came from a man in his 70s with active COVID-19. The chain recombines TRBV6-6 with TRBJ2-1, with D maybe TRBD1 (6 bases). The CDR3 nucleotides are TGTGCCAGTACGAGGGGGAGTACGGATGAGCAGTTCTTC. The encoded protein is CASTRGSTDEQFF.